This is a list of T cell receptor beta chains from one sample in a study of T cell responses to AZD1222 COVID-19 vaccine. TCRdb's table, derived via immunoSEQ multiplex PCR, lists solely in-frame clones and lacks some. This table holds hundreds of thousands of clones, about 92% found once. This material consisted of peripheral blood, taken on day 0 of MenACWY control vaccination. These receptors originate from an adult in good health. Each CDR3 is given with its conserved first and last residue. The D gene is left open where the match is weak. The size field is filled for only some rows; it gives once, few, many or a size class.

NA	NA	TRBV4-1	TRBJ1-3	CASTPTDSNSGNTIYF	TGCGCCAGCACTCCGACAGACTCCAACTCTGGAAACACCATATATTTT
TRBD1	NA	TRBV6-5	TRBJ1-2	CASSYSNTGVSRGYTF	TGTGCCAGCAGTTACTCAAATACAGGGGTTTCAAGGGGCTACACCTTC
NA	NA	TRBV5-1	TRBJ1-3	CASSLSDRGDTIYF	TGCGCCAGCAGCTTGTCGGACAGAGGGGACACCATATATTTT
NA	NA	TRBV18	TRBJ2-5	CASSLTTAETQYF	TGTGCCAGCTCCCTAACCACCGCCGAGACCCAGTACTTC
NA	NA	TRBV6-4	TRBJ2-7	CASSDSSRGPYEQYF	TGTGCCAGCAGTGACTCGAGCAGGGGTCCCTACGAGCAGTACTTC
TRBD2	NA	TRBV6-4	TRBJ2-1	CASSDFSGGVSEQFF	TGTGCCAGCAGTGATTTTAGCGGGGGGGTCAGTGAGCAGTTCTTC
NA	NA	TRBV19	TRBJ2-3	CASSIQAGSLTDTQYF	TGTGCCAGTAGTATTCAGGCGGGAAGTCTCACAGATACGCAGTATTTT
NA	NA	TRBV6-2/TRBV6-3	TRBJ2-3	CASSRDHAGTQYF	TGTGCCAGCAGTCGAGACCACGCTGGTACGCAGTATTTT
TRBD1	NA	TRBV4-2	TRBJ2-5	CASSRAGTGVRETQYF	TGTGCCAGCAGCCGAGCCGGGACAGGGGTGCGAGAGACCCAGTACTTC
NA	NA	TRBV5-5	TRBJ1-3	CASKRASGNTIYF	TGTGCCAGCAAAAGAGCCTCCGGAAACACCATATATTTT
NA	once	TRBV7-2	TRBJ2-1	CASSPAAFYNEQFF	TGTGCCAGCAGCCCAGCGGCTTTCTACAATGAGCAGTTCTTC
NA	once	TRBV7-2	TRBJ1-2	CADAQPPNYGYTF	TGTGCCGATGCGCAGCCACCGAACTATGGCTACACCTTC
NA	few	TRBV7-2	TRBJ2-7	CASSARRGSDEQYF	TGTGCCAGCAGCGCCCGCAGGGGATCCGACGAGCAGTACTTC
TRBD1	NA	TRBV7-9	TRBJ1-5	CASGQGQGAFGPQHF	TGTGCCAGCGGCCAAGGACAGGGCGCCTTCGGGCCCCAGCATTTT
NA	NA	TRBV3-1/TRBV3-2	TRBJ1-4	CASSQEVLRGKDEKLFF	TGTGCCAGCAGCCAAGAAGTTTTGAGGGGGAAAGATGAAAAACTGTTTTTT
NA	NA	TRBV5-5	TRBJ1-2	CASSSTGWSDYGYTF	TGTGCCAGCAGCTCCACAGGGTGGTCGGATTATGGCTACACCTTC
NA	NA	TRBV7-9	TRBJ1-1	CASNPAGSRAFF	TGTGCCAGCAACCCGGCGGGGTCTCGAGCTTTCTTT
TRBD1	NA	TRBV19	TRBJ2-1	CASSRIDRGGRNEQFF	TGTGCCAGTAGTAGAATTGACAGGGGAGGTCGGAATGAGCAGTTCTTC
NA	NA	TRBV6-5	TRBJ1-3	CASSRGSSGNTIYF	TGTGCCAGCAGTAGGGGCTCCTCTGGAAACACCATATATTTT
NA	NA	TRBV3-1/TRBV3-2	TRBJ1-3	CASSPTVKGGNTIYF	TGTGCCAGCAGCCCTACCGTGAAGGGCGGAAACACCATATATTTT